This T cell receptor beta chain was obtained from a study of T cell changes during pregnancy in multiple sclerosis. Some clones are missing from TCRdb's copy, which holds only in-frame ones; the method was immunoSEQ multiplex PCR. The data hold over 50,000 clones, with 80% to 95% observed a single time. Remarks on this clone: Other nucleotide sequences in the sample specify the same CDR3.

The CDR3 totals 13 residues. With 7 bases removed from V and 7 bases from J, the gap between germline ends came to 16 bases. Germline-derived CDR1 and CDR2 are MDHEN and SYDVKM. V usage is TRBV28 and J usage is TRBJ1-1; maybe TRBD1 (5 bases). Sequencing was performed on CD4+ T cells from peripheral blood mononuclear cells, taken in the third trimester of pregnancy. This receptor was obtained from a female donor with multiple sclerosis, enrolled in a pregnancy study. CDR3 region: CASTYGGRSEAFF. In DNA form, the CDR3 reads TGTGCCAGCACCTATGGGGGGAGAAGTGAAGCTTTCTTT.